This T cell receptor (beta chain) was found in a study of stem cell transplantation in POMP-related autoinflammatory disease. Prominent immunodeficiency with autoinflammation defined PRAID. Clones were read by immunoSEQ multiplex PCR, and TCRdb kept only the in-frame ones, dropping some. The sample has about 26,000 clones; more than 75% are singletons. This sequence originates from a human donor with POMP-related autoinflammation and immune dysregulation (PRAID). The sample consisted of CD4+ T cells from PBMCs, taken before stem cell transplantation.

Written as DNA, the CDR3 is TGTGCCAGTAGTACCTCTCCGGGACAGGGGCCCGTCCGGGATTACACCGGGGAGCTGTTTTTT. Encoded protein: CASSTSPGQGPVRDYTGELFF. The chain uses TRBV19 and TRBJ2-2; 10 bases align to TRBD1. The CDR3 loop spans 21 amino acids. Germline V CDR1 and CDR2: LNHDA, SQIVND (reference sequence). Trimming took 4 bases from V and 3 from J; bases not matched to a gene: 20.